The clone carrying this TCR beta chain was counted only a few times. In the study's own analysis: For nucleated cells, counts were estimated from reference gene primer amplification. Produced via immunoSEQ multiplex PCR; TCRdb's table is partial and in-frame only. D and trimming come from the DNA, and the V and J calls and clone size come from that table. This sample yields 150,000 to 200,000 clones, of which more than 70% are seen a single time; roughly 6% belongs to the top ten. This record belongs to a study of blood T cell repertoires in COVID-19. Study as a whole: Whether acute or convalescent, the COVID-19 samples came from the United States, Italy and Spain.

Germline V gene lookup returns CDR1 LGHNA and CDR2 YNFKEQ. Between the trimmed V and J ends, which lost 0 bases and 4 bases, there was a span of 9 bases. This CDR3 comprises 15 residues. The specimen sequenced was peripheral blood. The receptor comes from a man aged 40-49 years with active or convalescent COVID-19. The chain recombines TRBV4-2 with TRBJ1-4, with D possibly TRBD1 on 5 matching bases. The CDR3 DNA reads as TGTGCCAGCAGCCAAGACCCAGGGATTAATGAAAAACTGTTTTTT. Its protein product is CASSQDPGINEKLFF.